This paragraph covers one T cell receptor (beta chain) sequence. Antigen: not known. Participants comprised healthy donors of bone marrow. PCR amplification relied on 60 Vbeta primers (plus 13 Jbeta primers). Some clones are missing from TCRdb's copy, which holds only in-frame ones; the method was immunoSEQ multiplex PCR. The sample carries over 40,000 clones, roughly 90% recorded once. This entry is derived from a study of cytomegalovirus exposure and HLA in healthy donors. Study observations and caveats: Three chains linked to CMV were shown in vitro to be specific for CMV antigens.

V shed 3 bases and J shed 4 bases, with 9 bases lying between them. In germline, CDR1 is KGHSH, CDR2 LQKENI. The CDR3 loop spans 13 amino acids. V and J are TRBV18 and TRBJ1-2; tentative D call: TRBD1 (6 bases). Sequenced material: PBMCs. The receptor was derived from a woman aged 40 to 55 in good health and CMV-seropositive. This chain's CDR3 is CASSPDRIYGYTF. CDR3 nucleotides: TGTGCCAGCTCACCGGACAGAATCTATGGCTACACCTTC.